This T cell receptor (beta chain) is from a study of cytomegalovirus exposure and HLA in healthy donors. Germline V CDR1 and CDR2: SGHTA, FQGTGA. The CDR3 spans 15 residues. V lost 5 bases and J lost 2; bases outside the gene matches: 5. Primers: 60 Vbeta forward and 13 Jbeta reverse. TCRdb keeps only in-frame clones here, not all; method: immunoSEQ multiplex PCR. The sample records about 98,000 clones, around 74% being singletons. The receptor's source is a male donor in good health and CMV-seronegative. The specimen sequenced was PBMCs. This chain uses TRBV7-3 with TRBJ2-3; 9 nucleotides agree with TRBD2. Here the CDR3 DNA reads TGTGCCAGCAGCAGAGGGACTAGCTTCACAGATACGCAGTATTTT. Translation: CASSRGTSFTDTQYF.